Presented here are 21 T cell receptor beta chains from one specimen sequenced in a study of cytomegalovirus exposure and HLA in healthy donors (dated by TCRdb to the late 2010s). The library was made by the immunoSEQ multiplex PCR assay. For the multiplex PCR, a mixture combining 60 forward primers for TCR Vbeta segments and 13 reverse primers for TCR Jbeta segments was used. This immuneACCESS table, as held by TCRdb, lists in-frame sequences with V and J called but not all clones. Of the missing ones, under half trace to an unresolved V gene in checked studies; the others have no known cause. The sample includes roughly 150,000 clones, with 80% observed a single time. The ten top clones hold approximately 2.2% of the sample. Sequenced material: PBMCs. The receptors were sampled from a male donor in good health and CMV-seronegative.

This clone showed up just once. V is TRBV7-2 and J is TRBJ2-3; perhaps TRBD2 as D (7 bases). In germline, CDR1 is SGHTA, CDR2 FQGNSA. The CDR3 is 15 residues long. Trimming cost V 1 base and J 4 bases, with 12 bases left between them. The CDR3 DNA follows: TGTGCCAGCAGCTTAGTTCAGGGGAGGGCAGATACGCAGTATTTT. Its translation is CASSLVQGRADTQYF.

V is TRBV10-1 and J is TRBJ2-7, with 8 bases aligning to TRBD1. The CDR3 length is 14 residues. V lost 10 bases and J lost 6; bases outside the gene matches: 14. In germline, CDR1 is WNHNN, CDR2 SYGVQD (reference sequence). The chain's CDR3 is CATMNDRGYGEQYF. DNA for the CDR3: TGCGCCACCATGAACGACAGGGGTTACGGCGAGCAGTACTTC.

The CDR3 loop is CASSLRQGASEKLFF. For the CDR3, the DNA is TGTGCCAGCAGCTTAAGACAGGGGGCTAGTGAAAAACTGTTTTTT. This chain joins TRBV11-2 and TRBJ1-4; TRBD1 matches 10 bases. The germline V gene encodes CDR1 SGHAT and CDR2 FQNNGV. The J segment lost 7 bases and the V segment lost 2 bases, leaving 4 bases of the junction unmatched. This CDR3 contains 15 residues.

The chain is built from TRBV19 and TRBJ2-1; the D is unclear. Germline V gene data show CDR1 as LNHDA and CDR2 as SQIVND (reference sequence). Trimming removed 3 bases at V and 2 bases at J, with 5 bases between. The CDR3 runs 13 residues. The CDR3 region has the DNA TGTGCCAGTAGTATGGCACCCTACAATGAGCAGTTCTTC. Encoded protein: CASSMAPYNEQFF.

This rearrangement joins TRBV25-1 to TRBJ2-2; 8 bases line up with TRBD1. The germline V gene has CDR1 MGHDK and CDR2 SYGVNS. V dropped 6 bases and J dropped 14; count of bases not matched to a gene: 11. The CDR3 sequence is 13 residues long. CDR3 sequence (DNA): TGTGCCAGCAGGGGACAGGCCCCCGATCTTCTGTTTTTT. Translation: CASRGQAPDLLFF.

This chain uses TRBV19 with TRBJ2-5; 7 nucleotides match TRBD1. There are 14 residues in the CDR3. V trimming: 5 bases; J trimming: 5 bases; junction bases outside the gene matches: 8. Germline CDR1 and CDR2: LNHDA and SQIVND (reference sequence). The CDR3 DNA is TGTGCCAGTAGTCTAACAGGGGTGGAGGAGACCCAGTACTTC. Its protein product is CASSLTGVEETQYF.

This sequence joins TRBV19 and TRBJ2-1; the D is unclear. The V and J ends lost 1 base and 3 bases respectively, with 4 bases between them. From germline, CDR1 is LNHDA and CDR2 SQIVND (reference sequence). The CDR3 sequence is 13 residues long. The CDR3 is CASSIGDYNEQFF. The CDR3 nucleotides read TGTGCCAGTAGTATAGGAGACTACAATGAGCAGTTCTTC.

The V gene is TRBV10-2, the J gene TRBJ1-1; D perhaps matches TRBD1 (5 bases). The CDR3 has 13 amino acids. Looked up from germline, CDR1 is WSHSY and CDR2 is SAAADI. V lost 4 bases and J 7 bases, leaving 13 bases between the germline ends. The CDR3 nucleotides read TGCGCCAGCAGTGCCCCGGGGGGGGATGAAGCTTTCTTT. It yields the protein CASSAPGGDEAFF.

This chain links TRBV20-1 with TRBJ1-1; D is unclear. The CDR3 loop spans 8 amino acids. Trimming stripped 6 bases from V and 10 bases from J, with 6 bases between. In germline, CDR1 is DFQATT, CDR2 SNEGSKA (reference sequence). This chain's CDR3 is CSARRAFF. The CDR3 DNA reads TGCAGTGCACGTAGAGCTTTCTTT.

The CDR3 here is CASSYGPTWNSPLHF. The CDR3 nucleotides are TGTGCCAGCAGTTACGGGCCAACGTGGAATTCACCCCTCCACTTT. The chain uses TRBV6-5 and TRBJ1-6; no firm D call. Germline assignment: CDR1 MNHEY and CDR2 SVGAGI. This CDR3 comprises 15 residues. V lost 2 bases to trimming and J lost 7 bases, with 12 bases between them.

Of note for this clone: Lacking the conserved final phenylalanine or tryptophan, this CDR3 likely reflects a read error. This chain uses TRBV10-3 with TRBJ2-7; 12 bases fit TRBD1. The CDR3 loop spans 13 amino acids. Germline CDR1 is ENHRY and CDR2 is SYGVKD. The V segment lost 9 bases and the J segment 7 bases; nucleotides outside the gene matches: 7. CDR3 nucleotide sequence: TGTGCCATGAACCGGGACAGGGGGCATGAGCAGTACCTC. This translates into CAMNRDRGHEQYL.

The chain couples TRBV4-1 to TRBJ2-3; 11 bases line up with TRBD1. Losses at the gene ends were 5 bases for V and 4 bases for J; bases not matched to a gene: 5. Per the germline V gene, CDR1 is MGHRA and CDR2 is YSYEKL. The CDR3 loop spans 15 amino acids. The CDR3 loop reads CASSRTGGVSDTQYF. The DNA for the CDR3 is TGCGCCAGCAGCAGGACAGGGGGCGTCTCAGATACGCAGTATTTT.

Regarding this clone: Other DNA sequences from this sample encode an identical CDR3 as well. The genes are TRBV5-1 and TRBJ2-2; 9 nucleotides agree with TRBD1. The ends lost 2 bases at V and 4 bases at J; junction bases unmatched: 3. CDR1 and CDR2 from the germline V gene are SGHRS and YFSETQ. CDR3 length equals 15 residues. The CDR3 coding sequence is TGCGCCAGCAGCTTTGGGACAGGGAGCACCGGGGAGCTGTTTTTT. Protein product: CASSFGTGSTGELFF.

In its sample, this clone was seen a few times. The chain couples TRBV5-1 to TRBJ2-7; TRBD1 matches 9 bases. J was trimmed by 3 bases and V by 3 bases; bases with no gene match: 7. The CDR3 runs to 15 residues. Germline values: CDR1 SGHRS, CDR2 YFSETQ. For the CDR3, the DNA is TGCGCCAGCAGCTCGACGCCGGGACAGGGCTACGAGCAGTACTTC. Translating gives CASSSTPGQGYEQYF.

This clone was seen a handful of times. The chain combines TRBV12-5 with TRBJ1-1, with D perhaps TRBD1 (5 bases). In germline, CDR1 is LGHNT, CDR2 FRNRAP. The CDR3 consists of 14 residues. Trimming removed 4 bases at V and 0 bases at J, with 9 bases between. The CDR3 DNA is TGTGCTAGTGGTTGGGGCAGATTGAACACTGAAGCTTTCTTT. Residues: CASGWGRLNTEAFF.

The chain couples TRBV29-1 to TRBJ1-2; 8 nucleotides agree with TRBD1. Unmatched junction bases numbered 7, after V lost 7 bases and J lost 6 bases. CDR1 and CDR2 (germline): SQVTM, ANQGSEA. The CDR3 contains 12 residues. In DNA, the CDR3 is TGCAGCGCAGCGACAGGGGTCCATGGCTACACCTTC. Its translation is CSAATGVHGYTF. The full variable domain, with the rest looked up from reference TRBV29-1 and TRBJ1-2, is SAVISQKPSRDICQRGTSLTIQCQVDSQVTMMFWYRQQPGQSLTLIATANQGSEATYESGFVIDKFPISRPNLTFSTLTVSNMSPEDSSIYLCSAATGVHGYTFGSGTRLTVV.

The chain is built from TRBV11-3 and TRBJ2-7, with TRBD1 matching 9 bases. Germline CDR1 is SGHNT and CDR2 is YENEEA. Trimming took 3 bases from V and 5 from J; bases not matched to a gene: 2. CDR3 length: 13 amino acids. For the CDR3, the DNA is TGTGCCAGCAGCTTGGGACAGGGCCACGAGCAGTACTTC. It is translated as CASSLGQGHEQYF.

This clone was found a few times. This chain uses TRBV6-5 with TRBJ2-2; tentatively, D is TRBD1 (5 bases). Germline V lookup: CDR1 MNHEY, CDR2 SVGAGI. CDR3 length: 14 residues. Trimming cost V 4 bases and J 6 bases, with 12 bases left between them. CDR3 sequence (DNA): TGTGCCAGCAGTTCGTCGCAGGGCCCCGGGGAGCTGTTTTTT. Its translation is CASSSSQGPGELFF.

The V gene is TRBV5-1, the J gene TRBJ2-1, with D tentatively TRBD1 (5 bases). CDR1 and CDR2 (germline): SGHRS, YFSETQ. The CDR3 consists of 15 residues. The V and J ends lost 0 bases and 3 bases respectively, with 10 bases between them. The CDR3 bases are TGCGCCAGCAGCTTGGTGCAGGGCCACTACAATGAGCAGTTCTTC. It encodes CASSLVQGHYNEQFF.

The rearrangement links TRBV5-6 to TRBJ2-5; D gene ambiguous. Trimming stripped 4 bases from V and 5 bases from J, with 12 bases between. CDR1 and CDR2 from the germline V gene are SGHDT and YYEEEE. The CDR3 sequence is 13 residues long. CDR3 sequence (DNA): TGTGCCAGCAGCCGTAGCTCTAGGGAGACCCAGTACTTC. Its protein product is CASSRSSRETQYF.

This rearrangement joins TRBV27 to TRBJ1-1; D gene unclear. The V gene lost 3 bases and the J gene lost 6 bases, with 20 bases spanning the gap. CDR1 and CDR2 from the germline V gene are MNHEY and SMNVEV (reference sequence). The CDR3 is made up of 16 amino acids. CDR3 coding DNA: TGTGCCAGCAGTTTTTCGGCAGGTGACATTGGTGCTGAAGCTTTCTTT. Its translation is CASSFSAGDIGAEAFF.